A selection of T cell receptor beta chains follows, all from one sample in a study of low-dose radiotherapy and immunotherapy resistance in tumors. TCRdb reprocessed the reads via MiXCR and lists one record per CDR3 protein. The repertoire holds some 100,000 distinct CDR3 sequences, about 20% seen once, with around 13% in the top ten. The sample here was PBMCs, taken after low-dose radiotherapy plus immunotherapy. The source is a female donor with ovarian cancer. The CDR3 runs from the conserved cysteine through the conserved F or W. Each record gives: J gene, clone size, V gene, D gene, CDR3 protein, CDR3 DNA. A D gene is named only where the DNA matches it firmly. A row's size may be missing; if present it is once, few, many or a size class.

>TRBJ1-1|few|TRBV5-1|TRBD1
CASSRQGRYTEAFF
TGCGCCAGCAGTCGACAGGGAAGGTACACTGAAGCTTTCTTT
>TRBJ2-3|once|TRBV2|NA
CASRGEGDTQYF
TGTGCCAGCAGGGGAGAGGGAGATACGCAGTATTTT
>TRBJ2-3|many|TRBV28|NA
CASSSFHKDTQYF
TGTGCCAGCAGCAGTTTTCATAAAGATACGCAGTATTTT
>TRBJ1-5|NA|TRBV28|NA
CASSLRALIQPQHF
TGTGCCAGCAGTTTGCGGGCCTTGATTCAGCCCCAGCATTTT
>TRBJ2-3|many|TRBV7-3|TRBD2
CASSSSGVPTDTQYF
TGTGCCAGCAGCTCCAGCGGGGTACCCACAGATACGCAGTATTTT
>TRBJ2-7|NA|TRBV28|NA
CASLRDGSYEQYF
TGTGCCAGCCTCCGGGACGGCTCCTACGAGCAGTACTTC
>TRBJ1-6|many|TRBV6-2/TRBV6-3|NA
CASRQVGPLHF
TGTGCCAGCAGACAAGTTGGGCCCCTCCACTTT
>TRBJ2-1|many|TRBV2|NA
CAGSMEANYNEQFF
TGTGCCGGCTCGATGGAAGCCAACTACAATGAGCAGTTCTTC
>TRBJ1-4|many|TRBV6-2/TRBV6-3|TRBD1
CASSDAGQGTNEKLFF
TGTGCCAGCAGTGATGCCGGACAGGGTACTAATGAAAAACTGTTTTTT
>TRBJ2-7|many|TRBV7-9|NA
CASSLERGFHEQYF
TGTGCCAGCAGCTTAGAAAGGGGGTTCCACGAGCAGTACTTC
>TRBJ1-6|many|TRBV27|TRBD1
CASRNPGQGGSYNSPLHF
TGTGCCAGTCGCAATCCAGGACAGGGTGGATCCTATAATTCACCCCTCCACTTT
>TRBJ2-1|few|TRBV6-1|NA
CASSQTRGALNEQFF
TGTGCCAGCAGTCAAACTCGTGGGGCACTCAATGAGCAGTTCTTC
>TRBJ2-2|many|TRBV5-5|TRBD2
CASSLRGDTGELFF
TGTGCCAGCAGCTTGCGGGGGGACACCGGGGAGCTGTTTTTT
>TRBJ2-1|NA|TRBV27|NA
CASSWLGGGAYNEQFF
TGTGCCAGCAGTTGGTTGGGCGGGGGCGCCTACAATGAGCAGTTCTTC
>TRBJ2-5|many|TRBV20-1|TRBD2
CSARGNKRLAGEVTQYF
TGCAGTGCTAGAGGCAACAAGCGACTAGCGGGAGAGGTGACCCAGTACTTC
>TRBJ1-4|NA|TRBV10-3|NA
CAISDGDGRVNEKLFF
TGTGCCATCAGTGATGGTGATGGCAGGGTGAATGAAAAACTGTTTTTT
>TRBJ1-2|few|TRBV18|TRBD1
CASSPTGFGYTF
TGTGCCAGCTCACCGACAGGGTTTGGCTACACCTTC
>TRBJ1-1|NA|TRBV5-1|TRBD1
CASSSGQMNSKAFF
TGCGCCAGCAGCTCGGGACAGATGAACTCTAAAGCTTTCTTT
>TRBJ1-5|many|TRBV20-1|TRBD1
CSATRTGPNQPQHF
TGCAGTGCAACAAGGACAGGACCCAATCAGCCCCAGCATTTT
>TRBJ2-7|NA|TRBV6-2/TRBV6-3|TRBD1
CASSYGQGVAKSYEQYF
TGTGCCAGCAGTTACGGGCAGGGGGTGGCGAAATCCTACGAGCAGTACTTC
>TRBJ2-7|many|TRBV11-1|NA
CASSLEWDRSYEQYF
TGTGCCAGCAGCTTAGAGTGGGACCGATCCTACGAGCAGTACTTC
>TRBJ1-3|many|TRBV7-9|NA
CASSLGTDTIYF
TGTGCCAGCAGCTTAGGAACGGACACCATATATTTT
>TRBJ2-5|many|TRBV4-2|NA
CASSQDRDFQETQYF
TGTGCCAGCAGCCAAGACCGGGACTTTCAAGAGACCCAGTACTTC
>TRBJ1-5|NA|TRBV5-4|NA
CASSLAVASNQPQHF
TGTGCCAGCAGCTTGGCCGTGGCTAGCAATCAGCCCCAGCATTTT
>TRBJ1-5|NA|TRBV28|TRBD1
CASSLQGGQPQHF
TGTGCCAGCAGTTTACAGGGGGGACAGCCCCAGCATTTT
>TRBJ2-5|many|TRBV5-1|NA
CASSLEGLDLFGTQYF
TGCGCCAGCAGCTTGGAGGGACTGGACTTGTTCGGGACCCAGTACTTC
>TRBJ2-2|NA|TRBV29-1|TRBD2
CSVEKPGLAWDTGELFF
TGCAGCGTTGAAAAACCGGGACTAGCGTGGGACACCGGGGAGCTGTTTTTT
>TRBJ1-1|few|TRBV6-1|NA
CASSDFRAEAFF
TGTGCCAGCAGTGATTTCAGGGCTGAAGCTTTCTTT
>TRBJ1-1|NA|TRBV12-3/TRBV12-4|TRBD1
CASSSQGAHAEAFF
TGTGCCAGCAGTTCACAGGGGGCGCATGCTGAAGCTTTCTTT
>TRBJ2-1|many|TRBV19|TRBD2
CASSIDSGGTHYNEQFF
TGTGCCAGTAGTATAGACAGCGGGGGGACACATTACAATGAGCAGTTCTTC
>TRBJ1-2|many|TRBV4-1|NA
CASSQGTATGYTF
TGCGCCAGCAGCCAAGGGACAGCAACTGGCTACACCTTC
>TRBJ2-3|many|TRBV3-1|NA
CASSPSSRGGTDTQYF
TGTGCCAGCAGCCCATCTAGCAGGGGCGGGACAGATACGCAGTATTTT
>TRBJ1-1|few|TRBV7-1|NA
CASTQRALNTEAFF
TGTGCCAGCACCCAGAGGGCGCTGAACACTGAAGCTTTCTTT
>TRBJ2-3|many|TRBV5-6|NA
CASSFGHPRNTQYF
TGTGCCAGCAGCTTTGGCCATCCCAGGAATACGCAGTATTTT
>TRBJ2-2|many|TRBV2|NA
CASVIINTGELFF
TGTGCCAGCGTCATTATCAACACCGGGGAGCTGTTTTTT
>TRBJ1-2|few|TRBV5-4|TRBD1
CASSLEGQINYGYTF
TGTGCCAGCAGCCTGGAGGGACAGATTAACTATGGCTACACCTTC
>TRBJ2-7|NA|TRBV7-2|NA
CASSLPGKTYEQYF
TGTGCCAGCAGCTTACCCGGAAAGACGTACGAGCAGTACTTC
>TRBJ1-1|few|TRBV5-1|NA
CASSFEGPEAFF
TGCGCCAGCAGCTTCGAGGGGCCTGAAGCTTTCTTT
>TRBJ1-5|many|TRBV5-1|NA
CASSLKASGQPQHF
TGCGCCAGCAGCTTGAAGGCCTCAGGGCAGCCCCAGCATTTT
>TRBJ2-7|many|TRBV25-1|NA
CASSNDYEQYF
TGTGCCAGCAGTAACGACTACGAGCAGTACTTC
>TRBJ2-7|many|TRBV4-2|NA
CASSQDQGQGNEQYF
TGTGCCAGCAGCCAAGACCAGGGCCAGGGAAACGAGCAGTACTTC
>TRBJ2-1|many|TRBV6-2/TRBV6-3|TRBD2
CASTSGSSYNEQFF
TGTGCCAGTACTAGCGGTAGCTCCTACAATGAGCAGTTCTTC
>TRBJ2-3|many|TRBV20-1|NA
CSALPPGRGHTDTQYF
TGCAGTGCTCTCCCGCCTGGGCGGGGACACACAGATACGCAGTATTTT
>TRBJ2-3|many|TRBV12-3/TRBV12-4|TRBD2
CASSFRGYGTRGDTQYF
TGTGCCAGCAGTTTCCGAGGCTACGGGACGCGGGGGGATACGCAGTATTTT
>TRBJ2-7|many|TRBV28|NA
CASSLSVLLSYEQYF
TGTGCCAGCAGTTTATCAGTCCTCCTCTCCTACGAGCAGTACTTC
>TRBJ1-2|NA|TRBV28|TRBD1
CAARNQGDYGYTF
TGTGCCGCGCGCAATCAGGGGGACTATGGCTACACCTTC
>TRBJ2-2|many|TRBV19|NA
CASSIGPGPGELFF
TGTGCCAGTAGTATAGGACCCGGCCCCGGGGAGCTGTTTTTT
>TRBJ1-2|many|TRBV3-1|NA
CASSQDTRAGYTF
TGTGCCAGCAGCCAAGATACCAGGGCTGGCTACACCTTC
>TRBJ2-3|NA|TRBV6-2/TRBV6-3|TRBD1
CADKGHRGHVGDTQYF
TGTGCGGACAAGGGTCACAGGGGGCATGTGGGAGATACGCAGTATTTT
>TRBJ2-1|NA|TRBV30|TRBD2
CAWSVGGTSYEQFF
TGTGCCTGGAGTGTAGGGGGGACTAGCTATGAGCAGTTCTTC
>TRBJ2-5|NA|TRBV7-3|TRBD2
CASSLAGDVPGGGRETQYF
TGTGCCAGCAGCTTAGCGGGTGACGTGCCGGGGGGTGGCCGAGAGACCCAGTACTTC
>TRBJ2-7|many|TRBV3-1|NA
CASSQAGGREESYEQYF
TGTGCCAGCAGCCAAGCTGGGGGCAGGGAGGAATCCTACGAGCAGTACTTC
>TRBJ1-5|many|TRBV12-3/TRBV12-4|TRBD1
CASSIGGRQPQHF
TGTGCCAGCAGTATAGGGGGCAGGCAGCCCCAGCATTTT